The rows below give T cell receptor beta chains drawn from one sample of a study of early T cells in non-severe SARS-CoV-2 infection. TCRdb re-called the 5' RACE reads with MiXCR, one entry per CDR3 protein. Here the sample spans roughly 54,000 distinct CDR3 sequences, roughly 13% being singletons. The sequencing input was whole blood. All receptors come from an adult who was a healthcare worker with PCR-confirmed SARS-CoV-2 infection or an uninfected control (not recorded which). The CDR3 runs from the conserved cysteine through the conserved F or W. A D gene is named only where the DNA matches it firmly. The size entry is marked missing in some rows and otherwise reads once, few, many or a size class.

clone_size	v_call	j_call	d_call	cdr3_aa	cdr3_nt
many	TRBV20-1	TRBJ2-7	-	CSASGGQSSYEQYF	TGCAGTGCTAGCGGGGGACAGTCATCCTACGAGCAGTACTTC
few	TRBV27	TRBJ2-5	-	CASRPNGGLETQYF	TGTGCCAGCAGACCCAATGGGGGGTTGGAGACCCAGTACTTC
-	TRBV20-1	TRBJ1-1	-	CSANYVTEAFF	TGCAGTGCTAATTACGTCACTGAAGCTTTCTTT
-	TRBV3-1	TRBJ1-4	-	CASSYRQTHNEKLFF	TGTGCCAGCAGCTACCGACAGACACATAATGAAAAACTGTTTTTT
many	TRBV5-5	TRBJ2-7	-	CASSFSGNDYEQYF	TGTGCCAGCAGCTTTTCAGGGAACGATTACGAGCAGTACTTC
-	TRBV3-1	TRBJ2-1	TRBD1	CASSSRQGFYNEQFF	TGTGCCAGCAGCTCCCGACAGGGATTCTACAATGAGCAGTTCTTC
many	TRBV20-1	TRBJ2-3	-	CSAMARGGTSTDTQYF	TGCAGTGCTATGGCCCGGGGCGGGACTAGCACAGATACGCAGTATTTT
few	TRBV20-1	TRBJ2-5	TRBD2	CSARDSPGLGETQYF	TGCAGTGCTAGAGATAGTCCGGGACTAGGAGAGACCCAGTACTTC
many	TRBV10-2	TRBJ2-5	TRBD2	CASIAASGSETQYF	TGCGCCAGCATTGCCGCTAGCGGGAGTGAGACCCAGTACTTC
-	TRBV28	TRBJ2-7	TRBD2	CASSLRLAGYYEQYF	TGTGCCAGCAGTTTAAGACTAGCGGGGTACTACGAGCAGTACTTC
-	TRBV12-3/TRBV12-4	TRBJ2-3	-	CASTSSHRTDTQYF	TGTGCCAGCACCTCGAGTCACCGCACAGATACGCAGTATTTT
many	TRBV6-2/TRBV6-3	TRBJ2-3	TRBD2	CASSLPAGGRRHTQYF	TGTGCCAGCAGTCTTCCGGCGGGGGGCCGCAGACATACGCAGTATTTT
few	TRBV7-8	TRBJ2-2	TRBD2	CASSLFAGGYTGELFF	TGTGCCAGCAGCTTATTCGCGGGGGGGTACACCGGGGAGCTGTTTTTT
few	TRBV7-2	TRBJ1-3	-	CASSFRGTLGNTIYF	TGTGCCAGCAGCTTTAGGGGGACTCTCGGAAACACCATATATTTT
many	TRBV11-2	TRBJ2-2	-	CASSLVAGSVNTGELFF	TGTGCCAGCAGCTTAGTAGCCGGGAGCGTGAACACCGGGGAGCTGTTTTTT
-	TRBV6-6	TRBJ2-7	TRBD2	CASSYSGEGGYEQYF	TGTGCCAGCAGTTACTCAGGGGAGGGCGGCTACGAGCAGTACTTC
few	TRBV3-1	TRBJ1-5	-	CASSRTENQPQHF	TGTGCCAGCAGCAGGACAGAAAATCAGCCCCAGCATTTT
many	TRBV24-1	TRBJ1-1	TRBD1	CATSDLGTALNTEAFF	TGTGCCACCAGTGATTTGGGGACAGCACTGAACACTGAAGCTTTCTTT
few	TRBV24-1	TRBJ2-2	-	CATSESDKNTGELFF	TGTGCCACCAGTGAGAGTGACAAGAACACCGGGGAGCTGTTTTTT
many	TRBV3-1	TRBJ2-1	-	CASSLYRDYNEQFF	TGTGCCAGCAGCCTATACAGGGATTACAATGAGCAGTTCTTC
many	TRBV27	TRBJ1-1	-	CASSPTGADEAFF	TGTGCCAGCAGCCCTACGGGGGCGGATGAAGCTTTCTTT
-	TRBV29-1	TRBJ1-2	-	CSVEYQGRCTF	TGCAGCGTTGAGTATCAGGGGCGGTGTACCTTC
-	TRBV7-2	TRBJ1-1	-	CASSAHSRGTEAFF	TGTGCCAGCAGCGCCCATTCGAGGGGCACTGAAGCTTTCTTT
few	TRBV28	TRBJ2-1	-	CASSLAQNNEQFF	TGTGCCAGCAGTTTGGCCCAGAACAATGAGCAGTTCTTC
-	TRBV4-1	TRBJ2-1	-	CASSQPSGSEQFF	TGCGCCAGCAGCCAACCCTCTGGTAGTGAGCAGTTCTTC
few	TRBV28	TRBJ2-1	-	CASIGAGTNEQFF	TGTGCCAGCATCGGGGCAGGGACCAATGAGCAGTTCTTC
-	TRBV6-5	TRBJ1-2	TRBD1	CASSYSSGGDYGYTF	TGTGCCAGCAGTTACTCTTCAGGGGGCGACTATGGCTACACCTTC
many	TRBV19	TRBJ2-1	TRBD2	CASSNLGLAGFEQFF	TGTGCCAGTAGTAACCTCGGACTAGCGGGCTTTGAGCAGTTCTTC
-	TRBV3-1	TRBJ2-7	-	CASSHPSGGTYEQYF	TGTGCCAGCAGCCACCCCTCTGGAGGGACCTACGAGCAGTACTTC
many	TRBV5-5	TRBJ2-1	-	CASSLGISGANEQFF	TGTGCCAGCAGCTTGGGGATCTCAGGGGCCAATGAGCAGTTCTTC
many	TRBV7-8	TRBJ2-1	-	CASSLELGVEQFF	TGTGCCAGCAGCTTAGAATTGGGGGTTGAGCAGTTCTTC
many	TRBV28	TRBJ1-6	-	CASSLGEWKRNSPLHF	TGTGCCAGCAGTTTGGGGGAATGGAAGAGGAATTCACCCCTCCACTTT
-	TRBV12-3/TRBV12-4	TRBJ2-3	TRBD2	CASSLRRESDTQYF	TGTGCCAGCAGTTTAAGGCGGGAGAGTGATACGCAGTATTTT
-	TRBV7-2	TRBJ1-1	-	CASSRLMNTEAFF	TGTGCCAGCAGCCGACTTATGAACACTGAAGCTTTCTTT
-	TRBV6-6	TRBJ1-1	-	CAGKQGPNTEAFF	TGTGCCGGGAAACAGGGCCCGAACACTGAAGCTTTCTTT
-	TRBV11-2	TRBJ2-2	-	CASRPSGEGPGVTGELFF	TGCGCCAGCAGACCATCAGGGGAAGGGCCTGGGGTGACCGGGGAGCTGTTTTTT
many	TRBV30	TRBJ1-2	-	CAWIGPTAFYGYTF	TGTGCCTGGATCGGACCTACAGCTTTCTATGGCTACACCTTC
-	TRBV30	TRBJ1-3	-	CAWSVGGAGNTIYF	TGTGCCTGGAGTGTTGGTGGAGCTGGAAACACCATATATTTT
few	TRBV29-1	TRBJ1-2	-	CSVEKGSDYGYTF	TGCAGCGTTGAGAAGGGTTCGGACTATGGCTACACCTTC
-	TRBV6-5	TRBJ1-2	-	CASSYSSEKVYGYTF	TGTGCCAGCAGTTACTCATCGGAAAAGGTCTATGGCTACACCTTC
few	TRBV7-9	TRBJ2-1	-	CASSYGRGSSSYNEQFF	TGTGCCAGCAGCTATGGGCGGGGATCAAGCTCCTACAATGAGCAGTTCTTC
-	TRBV7-2	TRBJ2-5	-	CASSPYMSGEETQYF	TGTGCCAGCAGCCCGTACATGTCCGGGGAAGAGACCCAGTACTTC
few	TRBV7-9	TRBJ2-3	-	CASSLLTREVTDTQYF	TGTGCCAGCAGCCTACTAACAAGGGAGGTCACAGATACGCAGTATTTT
-	TRBV12-3/TRBV12-4	TRBJ2-7	-	CASSPAGSRSYEQYF	TGTGCCAGCAGTCCGGCGGGATCGAGGTCCTACGAGCAGTACTTC
-	TRBV7-2	TRBJ1-1	-	CASSLQGFNTEAFF	TGTGCCAGCAGCTTACAGGGCTTTAACACTGAAGCTTTCTTT
few	TRBV7-8	TRBJ2-1	TRBD1	CASSLGGQGAGYNEQFF	TGTGCCAGCAGCTTAGGGGGACAGGGGGCAGGTTACAATGAGCAGTTCTTC
-	TRBV5-4	TRBJ2-3	-	CASSLTPSSTDTQYF	TGTGCCAGCAGCCTTACTCCCTCTAGCACAGATACGCAGTATTTT
few	TRBV2	TRBJ1-5	TRBD1	CASSERTGILYSNQPQHF	TGTGCCAGCAGTGAACGGACAGGAATTTTATATAGCAATCAGCCCCAGCATTTT
-	TRBV11-2	TRBJ1-3	-	CASSLDFGLSSGNTIYF	TGTGCCAGCAGCTTAGATTTCGGATTAAGCTCTGGAAACACCATATATTTT
many	TRBV29-1	TRBJ1-1	-	CSVLTGNTEAFF	TGCAGCGTATTGACAGGGAACACTGAAGCTTTCTTT
few	TRBV5-4	TRBJ1-2	-	CASSLAGGDGYTF	TGTGCCAGCAGCTTGGCCGGAGGGGACGGCTACACCTTC
few	TRBV6-5	TRBJ2-5	-	CASSPRGLGETQYF	TGTGCCAGCAGTCCCAGGGGTTTAGGGGAGACCCAGTACTTC